This is a list of T cell receptor beta chains from one sample in a study of cytomegalovirus exposure and HLA in healthy donors. The data were produced by immunoSEQ multiplex PCR, yet TCRdb's version contains in-frame clones alone and is incomplete. The table lists approximately 140,000 clones, approximately 84% of them singletons. Sequenced: PBMCs. All receptors derive from a woman aged 35 to 49 in good health and CMV-seronegative. Each CDR3 is given with its conserved first and last residue. D genes are given only for firm matches. The listing skips clone size in some rows; elsewhere it reads once, few, many or a size class.

cdr3_length	v_call	clone_size	j_call	d_call	cdr3_aa	cdr3_nt
14	TRBV7-9	NA	TRBJ2-5	NA	CASTAGAGKETQYF	TGTGCCAGCACCGCAGGGGCAGGAAAAGAGACCCAGTACTTC
15	TRBV5-4	NA	TRBJ1-1	NA	CASSLPPGKNTEAFF	TGTGCCAGCAGCTTGCCCCCGGGAAAGAACACTGAAGCTTTCTTT
14	TRBV6-4	NA	TRBJ1-1	TRBD1	CASRRTGDSTEAFF	TGTGCCAGCAGGAGGACAGGGGATAGCACTGAAGCTTTCTTT
18	TRBV7-3	NA	TRBJ2-1	TRBD2	CASSHGTSGSFSYNEQFF	TGTGCCAGCAGCCACGGGACTAGCGGCTCTTTCTCCTACAATGAGCAGTTCTTC
17	TRBV11-2	NA	TRBJ2-5	TRBD2	CASSSKGTSGGLETQYF	TGTGCCAGCAGCTCCAAGGGGACTAGCGGGGGCCTAGAGACCCAGTACTTC
13	TRBV5-1	once	TRBJ2-5	NA	CASKVASQETQYF	TGCGCCAGCAAAGTGGCAAGCCAAGAGACCCAGTACTTC
16	TRBV23-1	NA	TRBJ2-5	TRBD2	CASSQAGGPMEETQYF	TGCGCCAGCAGTCAAGCGGGGGGGCCAATGGAGGAGACCCAGTACTTC
14	TRBV19	NA	TRBJ2-5	NA	CASSAPQVAETQYF	TGTGCCAGTAGTGCCCCCCAGGTCGCGGAGACCCAGTACTTC
9	TRBV28	NA	TRBJ1-2	NA	CAAGYGYTF	TGTGCCGCGGGCTATGGCTACACCTTC
13	TRBV7-8	NA	TRBJ1-1	TRBD1	CASSATGGTEAFF	TGTGCCAGCAGCGCCACAGGGGGCACTGAAGCTTTCTTT
18	TRBV4-2	NA	TRBJ2-7	TRBD2	CASSQGLFGLAGAGEQYF	TGTGCCAGCAGCCAAGGGCTTTTTGGCCTAGCGGGGGCTGGGGAGCAGTACTTC
11	TRBV2	NA	TRBJ2-7	NA	CASGQGYEQYF	TGTGCCAGCGGGCAGGGTTACGAGCAGTACTTC
17	TRBV28	NA	TRBJ2-2	TRBD2	CASSLPTSGSRTGELFF	TGTGCCAGCAGTTTACCCACTAGCGGGAGTAGGACCGGGGAGCTGTTTTTT
15	TRBV27	NA	TRBJ2-1	TRBD1	CASSVPGQGGGGQFF	TGTGCCAGCAGTGTTCCGGGACAGGGAGGGGGTGGGCAGTTCTTC
14	TRBV28	NA	TRBJ1-5	TRBD1	CASSSGTENQPQHF	TGTGCCAGCAGTTCCGGGACAGAAAATCAGCCCCAGCATTTT
13	TRBV7-7	NA	TRBJ1-1	NA	CASSLEEGTEAFF	TGTGCCAGCAGCTTAGAGGAGGGCACTGAAGCTTTCTTT